This T cell receptor beta chain is from a study of blood T cell repertoires in COVID-19. CDR3 length: 13 amino acids. Trimming cost V 6 bases and J 8 bases; bases outside gene matches: 2. CDR1 is MNHEY and CDR2 is SVGAGI in the germline V gene. Clones were read by immunoSEQ multiplex PCR, and TCRdb kept only the in-frame ones, dropping some. The sample shows 400,000 to 500,000 clones, 86% of them seen only once. This receptor was taken from a woman between 25 and 40 years old with active or convalescent COVID-19. This rearrangement joins TRBV6-5 to TRBJ2-1; 12 bases are shared with TRBD2. Sample: peripheral blood. CDR3 protein: CASRLAGGYEQFF. The CDR3 DNA sequence: TGTGCCAGCAGACTAGCGGGGGGATATGAGCAGTTCTTC.